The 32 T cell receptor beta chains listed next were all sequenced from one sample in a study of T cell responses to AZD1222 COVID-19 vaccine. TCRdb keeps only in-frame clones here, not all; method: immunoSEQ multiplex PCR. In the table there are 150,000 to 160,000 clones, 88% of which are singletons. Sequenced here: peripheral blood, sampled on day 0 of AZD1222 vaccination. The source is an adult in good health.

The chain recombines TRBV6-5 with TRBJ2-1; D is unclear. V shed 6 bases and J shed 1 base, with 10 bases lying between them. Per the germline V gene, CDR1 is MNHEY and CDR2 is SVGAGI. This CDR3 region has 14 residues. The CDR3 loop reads CASRKSGSYNEQFF. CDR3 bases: TGTGCCAGCAGAAAGTCAGGTTCCTACAATGAGCAGTTCTTC.

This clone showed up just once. The DNA of the CDR3 is TGTGCCAGCAGTCCAGGCAGGGTCTATGGCTACACCTTC. Encoded protein: CASSPGRVYGYTF. The chain has TRBV12-3 or TRBV12-4 and TRBJ1-2; weak D call: TRBD1 (5 bases). The V gene lost 5 bases and the J gene lost 4 bases, with 11 bases spanning the gap. This CDR3 has 13 residues.

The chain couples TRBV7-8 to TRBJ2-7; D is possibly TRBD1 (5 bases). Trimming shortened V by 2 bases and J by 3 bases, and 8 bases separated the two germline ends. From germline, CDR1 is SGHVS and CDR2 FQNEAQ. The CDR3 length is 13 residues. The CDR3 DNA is TGTGCCAGCAGCTTAAGTCAGGGCTACGAGCAGTACTTC. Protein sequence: CASSLSQGYEQYF.

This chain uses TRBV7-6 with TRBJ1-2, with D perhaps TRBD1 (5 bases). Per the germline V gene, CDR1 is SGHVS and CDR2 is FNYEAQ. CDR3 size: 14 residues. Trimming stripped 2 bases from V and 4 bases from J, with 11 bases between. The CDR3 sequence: CASSLTPGPYGYTF. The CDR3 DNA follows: TGTGCCAGCAGCTTAACCCCGGGGCCCTATGGCTACACCTTC.

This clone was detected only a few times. CDR3 nucleotides: TGCAGCGTTGAAGAGCCCAGGGCGAACACTGAAGCTTTCTTT. The encoded protein is CSVEEPRANTEAFF. This sequence joins TRBV29-1 and TRBJ1-1, with D possibly TRBD1 on 5 matching bases. The CDR3 length is 14 residues. V gave up 0 bases and J gave up 1 base, with 9 bases separating them. The germline gives CDR1 SQVTM, CDR2 ANQGSEA. The full variable domain, with the rest looked up from reference TRBV29-1 and TRBJ1-1, is SAVISQKPSRDICQRGTSLTIQCQVDSQVTMMFWYRQQPGQSLTLIATANQGSEATYESGFVIDKFPISRPNLTFSTLTVSNMSPEDSSIYLCSVEEPRANTEAFFGQGTRLTVV.

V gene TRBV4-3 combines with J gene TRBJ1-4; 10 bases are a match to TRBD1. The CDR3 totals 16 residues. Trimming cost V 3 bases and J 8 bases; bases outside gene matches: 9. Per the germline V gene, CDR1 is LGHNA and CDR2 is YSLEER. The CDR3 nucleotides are TGCGCCAGCAGCCACCCCCCGGGACAGGGGCCCGAAAAACTGTTTTTT. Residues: CASSHPPGQGPEKLFF.

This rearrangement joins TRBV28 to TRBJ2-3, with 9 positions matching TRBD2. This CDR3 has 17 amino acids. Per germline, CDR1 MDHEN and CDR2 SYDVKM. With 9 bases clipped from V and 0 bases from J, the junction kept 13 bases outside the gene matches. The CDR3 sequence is CASFSSPAGGSTDTQYF. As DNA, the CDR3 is TGTGCCAGTTTTTCTTCCCCAGCGGGGGGTAGCACAGATACGCAGTATTTT.

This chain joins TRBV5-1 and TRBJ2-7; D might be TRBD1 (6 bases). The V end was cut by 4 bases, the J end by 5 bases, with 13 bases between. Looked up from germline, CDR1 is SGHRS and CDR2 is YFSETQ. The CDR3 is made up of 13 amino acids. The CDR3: CASSAQGGDEQYF. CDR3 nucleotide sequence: TGCGCCAGCAGCGCACAGGGTGGGGACGAGCAGTACTTC.

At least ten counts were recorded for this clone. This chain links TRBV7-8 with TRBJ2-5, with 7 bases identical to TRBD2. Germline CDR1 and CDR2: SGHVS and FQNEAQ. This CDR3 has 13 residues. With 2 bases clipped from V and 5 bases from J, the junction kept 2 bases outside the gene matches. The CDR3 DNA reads TGTGCCAGCAGCTTACGACTAGCTGAGACCCAGTACTTC. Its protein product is CASSLRLAETQYF.

The CDR3 bases are TGTGCCAGCAGCGCCGCACCCGGGACAGGGACAGATACGCAGTATTTT. Amino acid sequence: CASSAAPGTGTDTQYF. This sequence joins TRBV9 and TRBJ2-3, with TRBD1 matching over 9 bases. Germline V gene data show CDR1 as SGDLS and CDR2 as YYNGEE. The CDR3 has 16 amino acids. V was clipped by 3 bases and J by 3 bases; unmatched bases: 8.

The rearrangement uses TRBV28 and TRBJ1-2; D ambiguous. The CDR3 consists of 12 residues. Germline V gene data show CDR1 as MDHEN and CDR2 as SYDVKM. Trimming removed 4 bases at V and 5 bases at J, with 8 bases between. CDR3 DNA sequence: TGTGCCAGCAGTTCTACAGAATATGGCTACACCTTC. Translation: CASSSTEYGYTF.

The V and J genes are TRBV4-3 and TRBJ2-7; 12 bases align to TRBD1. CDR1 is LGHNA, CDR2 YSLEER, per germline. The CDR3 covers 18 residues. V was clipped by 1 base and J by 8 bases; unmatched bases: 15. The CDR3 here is CASSQAPPPGTGGEKQYF. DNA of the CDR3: TGCGCCAGCAGCCAAGCTCCCCCCCCCGGGACAGGGGGCGAAAAGCAGTACTTC.

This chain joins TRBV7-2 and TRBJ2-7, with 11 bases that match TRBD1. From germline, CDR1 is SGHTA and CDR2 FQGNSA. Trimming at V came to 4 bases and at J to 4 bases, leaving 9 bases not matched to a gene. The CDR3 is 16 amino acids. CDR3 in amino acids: CASSSQGGQGEYEQYF. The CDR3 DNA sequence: TGTGCCAGCAGCTCCCAAGGGGGACAGGGGGAATACGAGCAGTACTTC.

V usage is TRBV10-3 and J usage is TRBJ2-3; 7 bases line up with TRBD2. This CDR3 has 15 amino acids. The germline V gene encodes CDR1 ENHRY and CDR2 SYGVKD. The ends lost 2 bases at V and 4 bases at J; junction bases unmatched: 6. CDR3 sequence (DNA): TGTGCCATCAGTGAGCCCCGACTAGCACCAGATACGCAGTATTTT. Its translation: CAISEPRLAPDTQYF.

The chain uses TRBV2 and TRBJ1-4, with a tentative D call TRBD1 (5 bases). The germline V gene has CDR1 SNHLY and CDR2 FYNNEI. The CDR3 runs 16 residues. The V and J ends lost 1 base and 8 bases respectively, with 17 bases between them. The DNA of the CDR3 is TGTGCCAGCAGTGAAGGGGACGGAGGGGCTTGGGAAAAACTGTTTTTT. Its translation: CASSEGDGGAWEKLFF.

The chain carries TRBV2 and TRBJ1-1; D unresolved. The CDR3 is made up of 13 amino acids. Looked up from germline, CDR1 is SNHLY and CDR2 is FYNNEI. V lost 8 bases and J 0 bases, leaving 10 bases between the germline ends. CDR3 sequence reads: CASSERVNTEAFF. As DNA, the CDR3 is TGTGCCAGCTCAGAAAGGGTGAACACTGAAGCTTTCTTT.

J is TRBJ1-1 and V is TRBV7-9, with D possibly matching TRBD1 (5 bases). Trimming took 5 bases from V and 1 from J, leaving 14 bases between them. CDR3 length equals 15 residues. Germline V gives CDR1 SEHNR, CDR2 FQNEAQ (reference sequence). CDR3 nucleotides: TGTGCCAGCAGCCCCCGTCGGGACGAGAACACTGAAGCTTTCTTT. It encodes CASSPRRDENTEAFF.

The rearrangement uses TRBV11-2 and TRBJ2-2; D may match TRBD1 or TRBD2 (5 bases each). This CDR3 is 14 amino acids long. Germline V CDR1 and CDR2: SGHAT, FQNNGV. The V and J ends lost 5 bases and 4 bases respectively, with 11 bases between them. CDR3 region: CASSRGVPTGELFF. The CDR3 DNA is TGTGCCAGCAGCAGAGGGGTTCCCACCGGGGAGCTGTTTTTT.

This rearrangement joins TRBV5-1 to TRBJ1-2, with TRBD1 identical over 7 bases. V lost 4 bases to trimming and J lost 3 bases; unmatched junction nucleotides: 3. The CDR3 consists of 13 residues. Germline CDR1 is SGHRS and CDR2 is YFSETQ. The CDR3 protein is CASSRTGDYGYTF. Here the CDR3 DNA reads TGCGCCAGCAGCCGAACAGGGGACTATGGCTACACCTTC.

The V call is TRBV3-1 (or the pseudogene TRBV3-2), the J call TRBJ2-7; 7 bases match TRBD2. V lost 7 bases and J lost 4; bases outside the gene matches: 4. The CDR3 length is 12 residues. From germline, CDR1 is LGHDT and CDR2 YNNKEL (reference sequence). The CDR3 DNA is TGTGCCAGCACCTCGGGGGGTTACGAGCAGTACTTC. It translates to CASTSGGYEQYF.

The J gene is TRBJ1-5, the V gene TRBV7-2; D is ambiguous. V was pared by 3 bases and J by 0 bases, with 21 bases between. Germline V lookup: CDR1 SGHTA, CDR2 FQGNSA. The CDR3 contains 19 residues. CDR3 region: CASSLGFGGAYYSNQPQHF. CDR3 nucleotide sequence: TGTGCCAGCAGCTTGGGGTTTGGAGGCGCGTATTATAGCAATCAGCCCCAGCATTTT.

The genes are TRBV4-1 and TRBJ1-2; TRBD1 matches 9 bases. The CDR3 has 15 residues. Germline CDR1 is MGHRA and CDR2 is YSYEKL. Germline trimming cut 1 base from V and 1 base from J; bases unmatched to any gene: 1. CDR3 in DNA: TGCGCCAGCAGCCAAGGACAGGGGGGTAACTATGGCTACACCTTC. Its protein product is CASSQGQGGNYGYTF.

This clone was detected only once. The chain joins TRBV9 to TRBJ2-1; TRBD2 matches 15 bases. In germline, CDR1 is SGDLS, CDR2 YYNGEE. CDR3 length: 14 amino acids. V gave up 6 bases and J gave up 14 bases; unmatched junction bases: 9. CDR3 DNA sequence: TGTGCCAGCAACGAGGGGACTAGCGGGGGGTCGAAGTTCTTC. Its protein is CASNEGTSGGSKFF.

The CDR3 region is CAISRHYSNQPQHF. The CDR3 bases are TGTGCCATCAGTAGACATTATAGCAATCAGCCCCAGCATTTT. The chain has TRBV10-3 and TRBJ1-5; the D is unclear. This CDR3 comprises 14 residues. Germline CDR1 and CDR2: ENHRY and SYGVKD. V dropped 5 bases and J dropped 0 bases, with 8 bases sitting between them.

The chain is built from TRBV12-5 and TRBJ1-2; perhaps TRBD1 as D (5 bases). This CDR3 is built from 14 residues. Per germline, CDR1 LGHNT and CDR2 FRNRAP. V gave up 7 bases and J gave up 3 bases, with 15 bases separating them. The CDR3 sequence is CASVDSGRHYGYTF. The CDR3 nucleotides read TGTGCTAGTGTTGACTCGGGGCGGCACTATGGCTACACCTTC.

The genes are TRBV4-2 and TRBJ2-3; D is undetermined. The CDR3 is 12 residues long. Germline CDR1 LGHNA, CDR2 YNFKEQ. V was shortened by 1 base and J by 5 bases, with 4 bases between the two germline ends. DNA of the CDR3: TGTGCCAGCAGCCAAGCCGGAGATACGCAGTATTTT. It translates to CASSQAGDTQYF.

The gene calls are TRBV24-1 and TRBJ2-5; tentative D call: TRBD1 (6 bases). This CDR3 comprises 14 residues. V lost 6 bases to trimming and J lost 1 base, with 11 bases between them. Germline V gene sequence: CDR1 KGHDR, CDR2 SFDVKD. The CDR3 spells CATSPGGFQETQYF. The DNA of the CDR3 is TGTGCCACCAGTCCTGGGGGCTTCCAAGAGACCCAGTACTTC.

CDR3 sequence: CASSLGQGVDEQFF. In nucleotides, the CDR3 is TGTGCCAGCAGCTTAGGCCAGGGGGTCGATGAGCAGTTCTTC. This chain uses TRBV11-2 with TRBJ2-1; 7 positions match TRBD1. This CDR3 region has 14 residues. Germline V lookup: CDR1 SGHAT, CDR2 FQNNGV. V was pared by 1 base and J by 8 bases, with 5 bases of the junction left unmatched.

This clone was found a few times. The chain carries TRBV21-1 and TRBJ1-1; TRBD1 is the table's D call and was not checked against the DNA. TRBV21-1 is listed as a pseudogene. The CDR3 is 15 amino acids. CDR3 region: CASSKGGRMNTEAFF. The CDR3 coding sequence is TGTGCCAGCAGCAAAGGGGGGCGGATGAACACTGAAGCTTTCTTT.

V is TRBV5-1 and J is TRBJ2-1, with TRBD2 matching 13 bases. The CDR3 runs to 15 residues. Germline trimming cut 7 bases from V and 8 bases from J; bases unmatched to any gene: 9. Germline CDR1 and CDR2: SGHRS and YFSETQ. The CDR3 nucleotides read TGCGCCAGCTATTCACTAGCGGGGGGGCCCCATGAGCAGTTCTTC. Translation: CASYSLAGGPHEQFF. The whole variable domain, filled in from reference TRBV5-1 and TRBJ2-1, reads KAGVTQTPRYLIKTRGQQVTLSCSPISGHRSVSWYQQTPGQGLQFLFEYFSETQRNKGNFPGRFSGRQFSNSRSEMNVSTLELGDSALYLCASYSLAGGPHEQFFGPGTRLTVL.

CDR3: CASSLVSLAVGGYEQYF. In nucleotides, the CDR3 is TGTGCCAGCAGCTTAGTCTCATTGGCAGTCGGGGGGTACGAGCAGTACTTC. V is TRBV7-2 and J is TRBJ2-7, with TRBD2 matching 7 bases. V lost 1 base and J lost 4; bases outside the gene matches: 13. Germline assignment: CDR1 SGHTA and CDR2 FQGNSA. The CDR3 consists of 17 residues.

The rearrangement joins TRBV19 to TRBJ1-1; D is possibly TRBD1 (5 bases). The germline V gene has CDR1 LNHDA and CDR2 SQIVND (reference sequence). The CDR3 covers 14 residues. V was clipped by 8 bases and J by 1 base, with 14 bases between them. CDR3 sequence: CASAGGISNTEAFF. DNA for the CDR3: TGTGCCAGTGCCGGGGGAATTTCGAACACTGAAGCTTTCTTT.